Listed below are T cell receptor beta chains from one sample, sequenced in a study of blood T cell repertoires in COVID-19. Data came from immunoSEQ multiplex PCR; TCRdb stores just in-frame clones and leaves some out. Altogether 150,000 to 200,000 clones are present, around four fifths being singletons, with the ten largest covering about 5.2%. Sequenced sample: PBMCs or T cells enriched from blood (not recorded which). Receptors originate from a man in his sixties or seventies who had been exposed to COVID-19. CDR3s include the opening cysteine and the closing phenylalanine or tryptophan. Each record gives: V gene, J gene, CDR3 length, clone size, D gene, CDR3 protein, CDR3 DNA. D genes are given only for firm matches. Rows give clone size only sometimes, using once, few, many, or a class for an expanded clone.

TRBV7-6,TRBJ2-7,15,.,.,CASSPDISGAYEQYF,TGTGCCAGCAGCCCAGACATATCAGGGGCCTACGAGCAGTACTTC
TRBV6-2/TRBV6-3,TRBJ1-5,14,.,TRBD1,CASSYYRGDQPQHF,TGTGCCAGCAGTTACTACAGGGGAGATCAGCCCCAGCATTTT
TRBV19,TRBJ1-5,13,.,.,CASSIQGRQPQHF,TGTGCCAGTAGTATACAGGGGCGGCAGCCCCAGCATTTT
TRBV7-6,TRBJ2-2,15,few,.,CASRPGWRRTGELFF,TGTGCCAGCAGGCCAGGATGGCGACGGACCGGGGAGCTGTTTTTT
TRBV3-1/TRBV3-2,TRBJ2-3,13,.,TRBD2,CASSYKGTSAQYF,TGTGCCAGCAGCTACAAAGGGACTAGCGCTCAGTATTTT
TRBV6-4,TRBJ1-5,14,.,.,CASSDGPGLGPQHF,TGTGCCAGCAGTGACGGGCCAGGGTTAGGGCCCCAGCATTTT
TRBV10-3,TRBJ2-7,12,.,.,CAISEDTYEQYF,TGTGCCATCAGTGAGGACACCTACGAGCAGTACTTC
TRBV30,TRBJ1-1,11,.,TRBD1,CAWTRQGEAFF,TGTGCCTGGACCCGACAGGGGGAAGCTTTCTTT
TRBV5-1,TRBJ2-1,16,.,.,CASSLALASSYNEQFF,TGCGCCAGCAGCTTGGCCCTAGCGTCCTCCTACAATGAGCAGTTCTTC
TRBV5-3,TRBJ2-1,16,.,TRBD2,CARSGILAGNYNEQFF,TGTGCCAGAAGCGGGATCCTAGCGGGAAACTACAATGAGCAGTTCTTC
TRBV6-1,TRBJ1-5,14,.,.,CASSDRALNQPQHF,TGTGCCAGCAGTGACAGGGCCTTGAATCAGCCCCAGCATTTT
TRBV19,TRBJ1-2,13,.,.,CASSMVGGYGYTF,TGTGCCAGTAGTATGGTCGGCGGGTATGGCTACACCTTC
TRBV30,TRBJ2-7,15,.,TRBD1,CAWSGAQGSAYEQYF,TGTGCCTGGAGTGGGGCACAGGGGTCCGCCTACGAGCAGTACTTC
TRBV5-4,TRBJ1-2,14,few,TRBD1,CASSGGQGVHGYTF,TGTGCCAGCAGCGGTGGACAGGGAGTTCATGGCTACACCTTC
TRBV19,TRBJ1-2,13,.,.,CASSQQVDYGYTF,TGTGCCAGTAGTCAGCAGGTGGACTATGGCTACACCTTC
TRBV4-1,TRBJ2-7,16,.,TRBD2,CASSHPSSGISYEQYF,TGCGCCAGCAGCCACCCGTCTAGCGGGATCTCCTACGAGCAGTACTTC
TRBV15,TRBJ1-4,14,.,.,CATGPGQFNEKLFF,TGTGCCACCGGTCCCGGACAGTTTAATGAAAAACTGTTTTTT
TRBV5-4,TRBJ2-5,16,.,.,CASSLNYGLKQETQYF,TGTGCCAGCAGCCTCAATTACGGACTAAAGCAAGAGACCCAGTACTTC
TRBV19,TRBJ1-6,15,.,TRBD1,CASNARTGVNSPLHF,TGTGCCAGTAATGCCCGGACAGGGGTAAATTCACCCCTCCACTTT
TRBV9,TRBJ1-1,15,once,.,CASSPVGGLNTEAFF,TGTGCCAGCAGCCCCGTGGGGGGACTGAACACTGAAGCTTTCTTT
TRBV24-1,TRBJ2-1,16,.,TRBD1,CATSDRNRDRVNEQFF,TGTGCCACCAGTGATCGGAATCGGGACAGGGTCAATGAGCAGTTCTTC
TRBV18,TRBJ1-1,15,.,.,CASSPPKGPSTEAFF,TGTGCCAGCTCACCACCGAAGGGGCCATCCACTGAAGCTTTCTTT